These T cell receptor beta chains were read from a single sample in a study of monozygotic twins with inflammatory bowel disease. Using the 5' RACE reads, TCRdb records one entry per CDR3 protein without DNA. The sample has about 350,000 distinct CDR3 sequences. The specimen was blood. These TCRs come from a human donor with ulcerative colitis or Crohn's disease, or a healthy co-twin of an affected twin (not recorded which). CDR3s include the opening cysteine and the closing phenylalanine or tryptophan. The order of the fields is J gene, V gene, CDR3 protein.

J: TRBJ2-7; V: TRBV7-9; CDR3: CASSAPDRAEQYF
J: TRBJ2-3; V: TRBV4-1; CDR3: CASSQDGLAGRADTQYF
J: TRBJ2-5; V: TRBV6-1; CDR3: CASRTTGNQETQYF
J: TRBJ1-5; V: TRBV30; CDR3: CAWSVTRNQPQHF
J: TRBJ2-5; V: TRBV9; CDR3: CASSVDGTSVAQYF
J: TRBJ1-4; V: TRBV20-1; CDR3: CSARDYRGTNEKLFF
J: TRBJ2-4; V: TRBV2; CDR3: CASSRQGGFAKNIQYF
J: TRBJ2-2; V: TRBV10-3; CDR3: CAIRGTGVTGELFF
J: TRBJ2-1; V: TRBV2; CDR3: CASSVDRALYNEQFF
J: TRBJ2-7; V: TRBV7-2; CDR3: CASSPKDRATYEQYF
J: TRBJ1-2; V: TRBV5-6; CDR3: CASSVWGTLISGYTF
J: TRBJ2-5; V: TRBV14; CDR3: CASSQEVAQQETQYF
J: TRBJ1-1; V: TRBV4-2; CDR3: CASSPPGRVNTEAFF
J: TRBJ2-1; V: TRBV24-1; CDR3: CATRGVSSYNEQFF
J: TRBJ2-1; V: TRBV29-1; CDR3: CSVCWVRNEQFF
J: TRBJ2-1; V: TRBV12-3/TRBV12-4; CDR3: CASRREGLNNEQFF
J: TRBJ2-7; V: TRBV6-5; CDR3: CASIITSGGGAYEQYF
J: TRBJ2-7; V: TRBV7-9; CDR3: CASRPLSYEQYF
J: TRBJ1-1; V: TRBV7-9; CDR3: CASITDRRSEAFF
J: TRBJ2-3; V: TRBV7-3; CDR3: CASTPQGGDTQYF
J: TRBJ1-2; V: TRBV27; CDR3: CASRPRPDSRSGYTF
J: TRBJ1-6; V: TRBV6-5; CDR3: CASSYGARPGSPLHF
J: TRBJ2-1; V: TRBV5-1; CDR3: CASRGTWLAENNEQFF
J: TRBJ1-2; V: TRBV20-1; CDR3: CSARNGDGYTF
J: TRBJ2-5; V: TRBV12-3/TRBV12-4; CDR3: CASSSLLGETQYF
J: TRBJ1-1; V: TRBV5-1; CDR3: CASSPTDYLNTEAFF
J: TRBJ1-6; V: TRBV6-2/TRBV6-3; CDR3: CASSALTESGRWGTPLHF
J: TRBJ2-5; V: TRBV20-1; CDR3: CSAKAPTQETQYF
J: TRBJ2-1; V: TRBV24-1; CDR3: CATSDLGQGGHYNEQFF
J: TRBJ2-6; V: TRBV20-1; CDR3: CSARTPGANVLTF
J: TRBJ1-4; V: TRBV6-2/TRBV6-3; CDR3: CASSIETGYEKLFF
J: TRBJ2-5; V: TRBV6-5; CDR3: CASSSVDRGQETQYF
J: TRBJ1-1; V: TRBV11-2; CDR3: CASSLTQRTEAFF
J: TRBJ2-3; V: TRBV20-1; CDR3: CSARDLRRTDTQYF
J: TRBJ2-7; V: TRBV3-1; CDR3: CASSPTGIRGEQYF
J: TRBJ2-1; V: TRBV20-1; CDR3: CSAPGAGGFFYNEQFF
J: TRBJ2-7; V: TRBV29-1; CDR3: CSVELAGAREQYF
J: TRBJ2-2; V: TRBV9; CDR3: CASSQGQGRELFF
J: TRBJ1-5; V: TRBV5-1; CDR3: CASSLEGPHSNQPQHF
J: TRBJ2-7; V: TRBV6-2/TRBV6-3; CDR3: CASSYEGTQYF
J: TRBJ2-2; V: TRBV12-3/TRBV12-4; CDR3: CASSDWPGVAGELFF